These T cell receptor beta chains were read from a single sample in a study of shared clonotypes between healthy human individuals. Only in-frame clones appear in the TCRdb table, and some are missing; sequencing was by immunoSEQ multiplex PCR. The top ten clones hold approximately 0.52% of a sample with over 850,000 clones, 75% to 85% of them seen once. What was sequenced was memory CD4+ T cells from PBMCs. The receptor source for this set is a man aged 18 to 35 in good health. Some clones in this sample may be carry-over from other donors' samples. Each CDR3 is given with its conserved first and last residue. D genes are given only for firm matches. For some rows the clone size is stated as once, few or many, or as a class when expanded; others skip it.

v_call: TRBV6-5; cdr3_length: 13; j_call: TRBJ1-2; d_call: NA; clone_size: NA; cdr3_nt: TGTGCCACCTCCGGTGGGGTTTGGGAGGGCTACACCTTC; cdr3_aa: CATSGGVWEGYTF
v_call: TRBV6-5; cdr3_length: 13; j_call: TRBJ1-2; d_call: NA; clone_size: NA; cdr3_nt: TGTGCCAGCAGTTACAGGGAAGGGTATGGCTACACCTTC; cdr3_aa: CASSYREGYGYTF
v_call: TRBV28; cdr3_length: 13; j_call: TRBJ1-5; d_call: NA; clone_size: NA; cdr3_nt: TGTGCCAGCCGCAGGGGTACCAATCAGCCCCAGCATTTT; cdr3_aa: CASRRGTNQPQHF
v_call: TRBV6-5; cdr3_length: 13; j_call: TRBJ1-1; d_call: NA; clone_size: NA; cdr3_nt: TGTGCCAGCAGTTGGGGAGGGGGCACTGAAGCTTTCTTT; cdr3_aa: CASSWGGGTEAFF
v_call: TRBV30; cdr3_length: 10; j_call: TRBJ1-3; d_call: NA; clone_size: NA; cdr3_nt: TGTGCCTCCTCTGGAAACACCATATATTTT; cdr3_aa: CASSGNTIYF
v_call: TRBV28; cdr3_length: 14; j_call: TRBJ2-2; d_call: TRBD1; clone_size: NA; cdr3_nt: TGTGCCAGCAGTCCGACAGGGGGTATCGGGGAGCTGTTTTTT; cdr3_aa: CASSPTGGIGELFF
v_call: TRBV12-5; cdr3_length: 12; j_call: TRBJ2-5; d_call: NA; clone_size: few; cdr3_nt: TGTGCTAGTGGTACGGAAGGGGAGACCCAGTACTTC; cdr3_aa: CASGTEGETQYF
v_call: TRBV9; cdr3_length: 17; j_call: TRBJ2-1; d_call: NA; clone_size: NA; cdr3_nt: TGTGCCAGCAGCGTAGATGGGGCATACTACTCCTACAATGAGCAGTTCTTC; cdr3_aa: CASSVDGAYYSYNEQFF
v_call: TRBV2; cdr3_length: 12; j_call: TRBJ2-3; d_call: NA; clone_size: NA; cdr3_nt: TGTGCCACGGGCGGGAACACAGATACGCAGTATTTT; cdr3_aa: CATGGNTDTQYF
v_call: TRBV4-2; cdr3_length: 16; j_call: TRBJ2-7; d_call: TRBD2; clone_size: NA; cdr3_nt: TGTGCCAGCAGCCAGGTACTAGCGGGAGGCCCCTACGAGCAGTACTTC; cdr3_aa: CASSQVLAGGPYEQYF
v_call: TRBV29-1; cdr3_length: 13; j_call: TRBJ1-1; d_call: NA; clone_size: NA; cdr3_nt: TGCAGCGTTGTTCGGGGGAGGGACACTGAAGCTTTCTTT; cdr3_aa: CSVVRGRDTEAFF
v_call: TRBV18; cdr3_length: 14; j_call: TRBJ1-3; d_call: NA; clone_size: once; cdr3_nt: TGTGCCAGCTCACCGAACTCCTCTGGAAACACCATATATTTT; cdr3_aa: CASSPNSSGNTIYF
v_call: TRBV7-2; cdr3_length: 16; j_call: TRBJ1-6; d_call: NA; clone_size: NA; cdr3_nt: TGTGCCAGCAGCTTGAACAGAGGGGGGAATAATTCACCCCTCCACTTT; cdr3_aa: CASSLNRGGNNSPLHF
v_call: TRBV4-1; cdr3_length: 15; j_call: TRBJ1-3; d_call: NA; clone_size: NA; cdr3_nt: TGCGCCAGCAGCCAAGCTTCCAACTCTGGAAACACCATATATTTT; cdr3_aa: CASSQASNSGNTIYF
v_call: TRBV7-9; cdr3_length: 17; j_call: TRBJ2-6; d_call: TRBD2; clone_size: NA; cdr3_nt: TGTGCCAGCAGCTACGGACTAGTTGGCTTTGGGGCCAACGTCCTGACTTTC; cdr3_aa: CASSYGLVGFGANVLTF
v_call: TRBV28; cdr3_length: 13; j_call: TRBJ1-1; d_call: TRBD1; clone_size: NA; cdr3_nt: TGTGCCAGCAGTCCCAACAGGGGTCGTGAAGCTTTCTTT; cdr3_aa: CASSPNRGREAFF
v_call: TRBV15; cdr3_length: 15; j_call: TRBJ2-6; d_call: NA; clone_size: NA; cdr3_nt: TGTGCCACCAGCAGAGATCGAGATGGGGCCAACGTCCTGACTTTC; cdr3_aa: CATSRDRDGANVLTF
v_call: TRBV7-2; cdr3_length: 15; j_call: TRBJ2-7; d_call: NA; clone_size: many; cdr3_nt: TGTGCCAGCAGCCTTAGGACAGAGTTCACCTACGAGCAGTACTTC; cdr3_aa: CASSLRTEFTYEQYF
v_call: TRBV12-2; cdr3_length: 14; j_call: TRBJ1-4; d_call: NA; clone_size: NA; cdr3_nt: TGTGCAAGTCGTTTAGTCCGGGTCTGGGAAAAACTGTTTTTT; cdr3_aa: CASRLVRVWEKLFF
v_call: TRBV28; cdr3_length: 16; j_call: TRBJ2-2; d_call: TRBD1; clone_size: NA; cdr3_nt: TGTGCCAGCAGCTATCCCGGGACAGTGAACACCGGGGAGCTGTTTTTT; cdr3_aa: CASSYPGTVNTGELFF
v_call: TRBV28; cdr3_length: 14; j_call: TRBJ2-5; d_call: TRBD1; clone_size: NA; cdr3_nt: TGTGCCAGCAGTCCTTCAACAGGGGTGGAGACCCAGTACTTC; cdr3_aa: CASSPSTGVETQYF
v_call: TRBV2; cdr3_length: 14; j_call: TRBJ1-1; d_call: NA; clone_size: NA; cdr3_nt: TGTGCCAGCAGTCTTGACATATTTAACACTGAAGCTTTCTTT; cdr3_aa: CASSLDIFNTEAFF
v_call: TRBV30; cdr3_length: 14; j_call: TRBJ1-4; d_call: NA; clone_size: NA; cdr3_nt: TGTGCCTGGGGGACCGGGACGGGTAATGAAAAACTGTTTTTT; cdr3_aa: CAWGTGTGNEKLFF
v_call: TRBV7-9; cdr3_length: 14; j_call: TRBJ1-4; d_call: TRBD1; clone_size: NA; cdr3_nt: TGTGCCAGCAGCTTAAGGACAGGGGAAGAAAAACTGTTTTTT; cdr3_aa: CASSLRTGEEKLFF
v_call: TRBV19; cdr3_length: 15; j_call: TRBJ2-1; d_call: NA; clone_size: NA; cdr3_nt: TGTGCCAGTAGTCCCAGGGGTGGGCTCTACAATGAGCAGTTCTTC; cdr3_aa: CASSPRGGLYNEQFF
v_call: TRBV20-1; cdr3_length: 11; j_call: TRBJ1-1; d_call: NA; clone_size: NA; cdr3_nt: TGCAGTGCTAGAGGGCCGGGAGAAGCTTTCTTT; cdr3_aa: CSARGPGEAFF
v_call: TRBV27; cdr3_length: 18; j_call: TRBJ1-5; d_call: TRBD1; clone_size: once; cdr3_nt: TGTGCCAGCAGTTTACGATGGGACAGCCAAAATAGCAATCAGCCCCAGCATTTT; cdr3_aa: CASSLRWDSQNSNQPQHF
v_call: TRBV9; cdr3_length: 17; j_call: TRBJ1-2; d_call: NA; clone_size: NA; cdr3_nt: TGTGCCAGCAGCCTACTCTCCCCGGCTGCCTCGGGCTATGGCTACACCTTC; cdr3_aa: CASSLLSPAASGYGYTF
v_call: TRBV11-2; cdr3_length: 14; j_call: TRBJ2-7; d_call: NA; clone_size: NA; cdr3_nt: TGTGCCAGCAGCCAACAGGGCTTTCCCTACGAGCAGTACTTC; cdr3_aa: CASSQQGFPYEQYF
v_call: TRBV5-1; cdr3_length: 14; j_call: TRBJ2-5; d_call: NA; clone_size: NA; cdr3_nt: TGCGCCAGCAGCCCACAGGGTTTTGGAGAGACCCAGTACTTC; cdr3_aa: CASSPQGFGETQYF
v_call: TRBV11-2; cdr3_length: 17; j_call: TRBJ2-7; d_call: TRBD2; clone_size: NA; cdr3_nt: TGTGCCAGCAGCTTAGATCTATGGGGGAGGGCCCTTTACGAGCAGTACTTC; cdr3_aa: CASSLDLWGRALYEQYF
v_call: TRBV5-1; cdr3_length: 15; j_call: TRBJ2-6; d_call: NA; clone_size: NA; cdr3_nt: TGCGCCAGCAGCGACCAGGGCTCTGGGGCCAACGTCCTGACTTTC; cdr3_aa: CASSDQGSGANVLTF
v_call: TRBV5-1; cdr3_length: 16; j_call: TRBJ1-1; d_call: NA; clone_size: NA; cdr3_nt: TGCGCCAGCAGCTTGGGTGTCGGCAGCATGAACACTGAAGCTTTCTTT; cdr3_aa: CASSLGVGSMNTEAFF
v_call: TRBV5-1; cdr3_length: 13; j_call: TRBJ1-5; d_call: NA; clone_size: NA; cdr3_nt: TGCGCCAGCAGCTTGATCGGCAATCAGCCCCAGCATTTT; cdr3_aa: CASSLIGNQPQHF
v_call: TRBV4-2; cdr3_length: 15; j_call: TRBJ2-7; d_call: NA; clone_size: NA; cdr3_nt: TGTGCCAGCAGCCAACTGTATGGGAGCTCCTACGAGCAGTACTTC; cdr3_aa: CASSQLYGSSYEQYF
v_call: TRBV7-2; cdr3_length: 16; j_call: TRBJ2-3; d_call: TRBD1; clone_size: NA; cdr3_nt: TGTGCCAGCAGCTTAGCGCTCTACAGGGGGAGTGATACGCAGTATTTT; cdr3_aa: CASSLALYRGSDTQYF
v_call: TRBV30; cdr3_length: 16; j_call: TRBJ2-1; d_call: TRBD1; clone_size: once; cdr3_nt: TGTGCCTGGAGTGTAACAGGGGACACCCCATACAATGAGCAGTTCTTC; cdr3_aa: CAWSVTGDTPYNEQFF
v_call: TRBV12-5; cdr3_length: 13; j_call: TRBJ2-1; d_call: NA; clone_size: NA; cdr3_nt: TGTGCTAGTGGGGTAGCCGGGGCGAATGAGCAGTTCTTC; cdr3_aa: CASGVAGANEQFF